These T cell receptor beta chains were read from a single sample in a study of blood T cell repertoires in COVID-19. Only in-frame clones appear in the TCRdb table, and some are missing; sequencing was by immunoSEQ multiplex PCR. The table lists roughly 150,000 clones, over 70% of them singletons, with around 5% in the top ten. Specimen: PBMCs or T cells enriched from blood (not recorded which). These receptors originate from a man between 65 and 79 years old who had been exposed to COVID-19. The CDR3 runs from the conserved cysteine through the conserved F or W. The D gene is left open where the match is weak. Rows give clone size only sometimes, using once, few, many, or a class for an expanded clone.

cdr3_aa: CASSPSGSPIGQFF; cdr3_nt: TGTGCCAGCAGCCCGAGCGGGAGCCCCATCGGGCAGTTCTTC; clone_size: few; v_call: TRBV14; d_call: TRBD2; j_call: TRBJ2-1
cdr3_aa: CASSQGLQGSDEQYF; cdr3_nt: TGTGCCAGCAGCCAAGGGTTGCAGGGCAGCGACGAGCAGTACTTC; clone_size: many; v_call: TRBV3-1/TRBV3-2; d_call: .; j_call: TRBJ2-7
cdr3_aa: CASSSGDRGNEKLFF; cdr3_nt: TGTGCCAGCAGTTCGGGGGACAGGGGTAATGAAAAACTGTTTTTT; clone_size: few; v_call: TRBV28; d_call: TRBD1; j_call: TRBJ1-4
cdr3_aa: CASSLSGMPQHF; cdr3_nt: TGTGCCAGCAGTTTATCAGGGATGCCCCAGCATTTT; clone_size: .; v_call: TRBV12-3/TRBV12-4; d_call: .; j_call: TRBJ1-5
cdr3_aa: CASSLDGTGNRVQYF; cdr3_nt: TGTGCCAGCAGCCTGGATGGGACAGGGAACAGAGTGCAGTATTTT; clone_size: .; v_call: TRBV7-2; d_call: TRBD1; j_call: TRBJ2-3
cdr3_aa: CASSQLDYSNQPQHF; cdr3_nt: TGTGCCAGCAGCCAGCTAGATTATAGCAATCAGCCCCAGCATTTT; clone_size: .; v_call: TRBV5-6; d_call: .; j_call: TRBJ1-5
cdr3_aa: CATSRALTEEAFF; cdr3_nt: TGTGCCACCAGCAGAGCCCTGACAGAAGAAGCTTTCTTT; clone_size: .; v_call: TRBV15; d_call: .; j_call: TRBJ1-1
cdr3_aa: CATSGVDSPSGAQYF; cdr3_nt: TGTGCCACCAGTGGGGTTGACAGCCCGTCGGGGGCCCAGTACTTC; clone_size: .; v_call: TRBV24-1; d_call: .; j_call: TRBJ2-5
cdr3_aa: CASTPDSFNEQFF; cdr3_nt: TGTGCAAGTACCCCCGACTCCTTCAATGAGCAGTTCTTC; clone_size: .; v_call: TRBV19; d_call: .; j_call: TRBJ2-1
cdr3_aa: CASSAGTGGSGGYTF; cdr3_nt: TGTGCCAGTAGTGCCGGGACAGGGGGCTCTGGTGGCTACACCTTC; clone_size: .; v_call: TRBV19; d_call: TRBD1; j_call: TRBJ1-2
cdr3_aa: CASSPSGGAYNEQFF; cdr3_nt: TGTGCCAGCAGCCCTAGCGGGGGGGCCTACAATGAGCAGTTCTTC; clone_size: .; v_call: TRBV3-1/TRBV3-2; d_call: TRBD2; j_call: TRBJ2-1
cdr3_aa: CASSQRTSGVGTGELFF; cdr3_nt: TGTGCCAGCAGCCAAAGGACTAGCGGCGTCGGCACCGGGGAGCTGTTTTTT; clone_size: .; v_call: TRBV6-2/TRBV6-3; d_call: TRBD2; j_call: TRBJ2-2
cdr3_aa: CASSQDLANTEAFF; cdr3_nt: TGCGCCAGCAGCCAAGATTTGGCGAACACTGAAGCTTTCTTT; clone_size: .; v_call: TRBV4-3; d_call: .; j_call: TRBJ1-1
cdr3_aa: CASSTTGYSNQPQHF; cdr3_nt: TGTGCCAGTAGTACGACAGGGTATAGCAATCAGCCCCAGCATTTT; clone_size: few; v_call: TRBV19; d_call: TRBD1; j_call: TRBJ1-5
cdr3_aa: CASSATSGRADGELFF; cdr3_nt: TGCGCCAGCAGCGCTACTAGCGGGAGGGCCGACGGGGAGCTGTTTTTT; clone_size: .; v_call: TRBV4-3; d_call: TRBD2; j_call: TRBJ2-2
cdr3_aa: CASSSQTSGLYNEQFF; cdr3_nt: TGTGCCAGCAGCTCCCAGACTAGCGGGTTATACAATGAGCAGTTCTTC; clone_size: .; v_call: TRBV7-7; d_call: TRBD2; j_call: TRBJ2-1
cdr3_aa: CASSLWAGASYEQYF; cdr3_nt: TGTGCCAGCAGTTTATGGGCGGGAGCCTCCTACGAGCAGTACTTC; clone_size: few; v_call: TRBV27; d_call: TRBD2; j_call: TRBJ2-7
cdr3_aa: CASSASSGTQYF; cdr3_nt: TGTGCCAGTAGTGCTAGCTCGGGTACGCAGTATTTT; clone_size: .; v_call: TRBV19; d_call: .; j_call: TRBJ2-3
cdr3_aa: CASSDELYEQYF; cdr3_nt: TGTGCCAGCAGTGACGAGCTCTACGAGCAGTACTTC; clone_size: few; v_call: TRBV25-1; d_call: .; j_call: TRBJ2-7
cdr3_aa: CAWSVLSGGGTDTQYF; cdr3_nt: TGTGCCTGGAGTGTATTAAGCGGGGGGGGCACAGATACGCAGTATTTT; clone_size: .; v_call: TRBV30; d_call: TRBD2; j_call: TRBJ2-3
cdr3_aa: CASQPPGQGALYNQPQHF; cdr3_nt: TGTGCCAGTCAACCCCCGGGACAGGGGGCTCTGTACAATCAGCCCCAGCATTTT; clone_size: .; v_call: TRBV19; d_call: TRBD1; j_call: TRBJ1-5
cdr3_aa: CASSAGLAGGPIEQYF; cdr3_nt: TGTGCCAGCTCCGCGGGACTAGCGGGAGGGCCGATCGAGCAGTACTTC; clone_size: .; v_call: TRBV5-4; d_call: TRBD2; j_call: TRBJ2-7
cdr3_aa: CASSLGPGLGNQPQHF; cdr3_nt: TGTGCCAGCAGCTTAGGTCCGGGGTTGGGCAATCAGCCCCAGCATTTT; clone_size: once; v_call: TRBV7-2; d_call: .; j_call: TRBJ1-5
cdr3_aa: CASSLGQNYGYTF; cdr3_nt: TGTGCCAGCAGTTTAGGGCAGAACTATGGCTACACCTTC; clone_size: .; v_call: TRBV12-3/TRBV12-4; d_call: .; j_call: TRBJ1-2
cdr3_aa: CASSPGQGYEQYF; cdr3_nt: TGTGCCAGCAGTCCGGGACAGGGCTACGAGCAGTACTTC; clone_size: .; v_call: TRBV27; d_call: TRBD1; j_call: TRBJ2-7